This TCR beta chain derives from a study of blood T cell repertoires in COVID-19. The assay was immunoSEQ multiplex PCR, and TCRdb's table has in-frame clones only and misses some. The profile shows a few hundred thousand clones, 90% to 95% of them singletons. CDR1 is SGHDN, CDR2 FVKESK, per germline. The CDR3 has 15 residues. The V segment lost 3 bases and the J segment 7 bases; nucleotides outside the gene matches: 2. The source is a middle-aged woman who had been exposed to COVID-19. The chain employs TRBV14 and TRBJ1-6, with 11 bases matching TRBD1. The sample comprised PBMCs or T cells enriched from blood (not recorded which). CDR3 in DNA: TGTGCCAGCAGCCACAGGACAGGGGGCAATTCACCCCTCCACTTT. This codes for CASSHRTGGNSPLHF.